These 20 T cell receptor beta chains were all obtained from the same sample, sequenced in a study of a mutant IDH1 vaccine in newly diagnosed glioma. Repertoires were generated with immunoSEQ multiplex PCR, while TCRdb's copy carries only in-frame clones and drops some. The top ten hold 2.5% to 3.5% of the sample, which has tens of thousands of clones, 80% to 90% seen once. The time point here: baseline, week 1 (first vaccination visit). The treatment here: pre-vaccination baseline after standard-of-care therapy. The source was PBMCs, collected from a glioma patient treated with radiotherapy, temozolomide or both. The receptors come from a man aged 25 to 40 with glioma.

The chain has TRBV11-2 and TRBJ2-5; D possibly corresponds to TRBD1 (7 bases). The DNA matches TRBJ2-7 better at its end, which makes the J call doubtful. The germline V gene encodes CDR1 SGHAT and CDR2 FQNNGV. The CDR3 is 16 amino acids. CDR3 in DNA: TGTGCCAGCAGCCACACGACAGGGAAGGAGGGGGGCGAGCAGTACTTC. Protein sequence: CASSHTTGKEGGEQYF.

In this sample, this clone turned up once. V usage is TRBV28 and J usage is TRBJ2-5, with TRBD2 matching over 8 bases. This CDR3 region has 15 residues. Germline values: CDR1 MDHEN, CDR2 SYDVKM. Trimming removed 10 bases from V and 5 bases from J; junction bases left unmatched: 15. The CDR3 bases are TGTGCCACCGGGGGGGCGGGAACTGGTGAGGAGACCCAGTACTTC. It codes for CATGGAGTGEETQYF.

The V call is TRBV6-1, the J call TRBJ2-2; weak D call: TRBD1 (5 bases). The CDR3 length is 14 residues. The germline V gene has CDR1 MNHNS and CDR2 SASEGT. Between the trimmed V and J ends, which lost 0 bases and 3 bases, there was a span of 5 bases. CDR3 in amino acids: CASSEAGDTGELFF. CDR3 bases: TGTGCCAGCAGTGAAGCAGGGGACACCGGGGAGCTGTTTTTT.

The chain is built from TRBV5-4 and TRBJ1-2; D perhaps matches TRBD1 (5 bases). Germline V gene data show CDR1 as SGHNT and CDR2 as YYREEE (reference sequence). This CDR3 is built from 14 residues. V was pared by 1 base and J by 7 bases, with 14 bases between. The CDR3 sequence is CASSLHGQGTGYTF. The CDR3 bases are TGTGCCAGCAGCTTGCACGGCCAGGGAACTGGCTACACCTTC.

The rearrangement joins TRBV5-1 to TRBJ1-1, with a possible D match to TRBD1 (6 bases). Trimming cost V 0 bases and J 6 bases, with 12 bases left between them. The CDR3 has 14 amino acids. The germline gives CDR1 SGHRS, CDR2 YFSETQ. In DNA form, the CDR3 reads TGCGCCAGCAGCTTGGCCCAGGGGACGGCTGAAGCTTTCTTT. It codes for CASSLAQGTAEAFF.

The chain couples TRBV30 to TRBJ2-2, with 15 bases matching TRBD2. V lost 1 base to trimming and J lost 4 bases; unmatched junction nucleotides: 4. CDR1 GTSNPN and CDR2 SVGIG come from the germline V gene (reference sequence). There are 17 residues in the CDR3. CDR3 nucleotides: TGTGCCTGGAGTGGGACTAGCGGGGGGGCAGGCACCGGGGAGCTGTTTTTT. This encodes CAWSGTSGGAGTGELFF.

The rearrangement joins TRBV27 to TRBJ1-1, with D tentatively TRBD1 (5 bases). Germline assignment: CDR1 MNHEY and CDR2 SMNVEV (reference sequence). This CDR3 contains 17 residues. Trimming cost V 6 bases and J 2 bases, with 22 bases left between them. In nucleotides, the CDR3 is TGTGCCAGCAGGCTCAAGGGGTTCGAACCTAAAAACACTGAAGCTTTCTTT. This sequence encodes CASRLKGFEPKNTEAFF.

The rearrangement joins TRBV5-1 to TRBJ2-3; 10 bases are a match to TRBD1. The V gene's germline CDR1 is SGHRS and CDR2 YFSETQ. The CDR3 loop spans 14 amino acids. V lost 4 bases, J lost 2 bases, and 1 base stayed unmatched. The DNA of the CDR3 is TGCGCCAGCAGCCGACAGGGGGCCACAGATACGCAGTATTTT. It yields the protein CASSRQGATDTQYF.

The CDR3 nucleotides read TGTGCCAGTAGAAGCGGACAGGGTCGAAGAGAGACCCAGTACTTC. It translates to CASRSGQGRRETQYF. V gene TRBV19 combines with J gene TRBJ2-5; 8 bases map to TRBD1. V gave up 6 bases and J gave up 4 bases; unmatched junction bases: 10. The CDR3 covers 15 residues. CDR1 is LNHDA and CDR2 is SQIVND in the germline V gene (reference sequence).

The gene calls are TRBV19 and TRBJ1-1; no definite D call. Germline V gene data show CDR1 as LNHDA and CDR2 as SQIVND (reference sequence). Between the trimmed V and J ends, which lost 2 bases and 1 base, there was a span of 11 bases. This CDR3 spans 15 amino acids. The CDR3 reads CASSIKRTGNTEAFF. CDR3 bases: TGTGCCAGTAGTATAAAGAGAACGGGGAACACTGAAGCTTTCTTT.

The V call is TRBV18, the J call TRBJ2-5; TRBD1 might be the D (5 bases). CDR1 is KGHSH and CDR2 is LQKENI in the germline V gene. V shed 4 bases and J shed 4 bases, with 7 bases lying between them. The CDR3 has 12 amino acids. CDR3 protein: CASSLDRETQYF. The DNA of the CDR3 is TGTGCCAGCTCACTCGACAGAGAGACCCAGTACTTC.

The chain has TRBV5-4 and TRBJ1-1; TRBD1 agrees at 10 bases. Trimming removed 0 bases from V and 8 bases from J; junction bases left unmatched: 13. The germline V gene has CDR1 SGHNT and CDR2 YYREEE (reference sequence). The CDR3 runs 17 residues. Written as DNA, the CDR3 is TGTGCCAGCAGCTTGGCCGGGACAGGGGACTCACCAACAGAAGCTTTCTTT. Translated, it gives CASSLAGTGDSPTEAFF.

This chain joins TRBV15 and TRBJ1-5, with D uncertain. The CDR3 sequence is 18 residues long. V was cut by 0 bases and J by 4 bases, with 19 bases left in between. Germline V gene sequence: CDR1 LNHNV, CDR2 YYDKDF (reference sequence). The CDR3 bases are TGTGCCACCAGCAGAGATTTCTTGGGAAGGAGCGCTAATCAGCCCCAGCATTTT. This encodes CATSRDFLGRSANQPQHF.

V usage is TRBV4-1 and J usage is TRBJ2-1; D is ambiguous. Germline values: CDR1 MGHRA, CDR2 YSYEKL. Trimming took off 3 bases at V and 0 bases at J, with 12 bases between the two ends. The CDR3 is made up of 16 amino acids. CDR3 loop: CASSQRTNPSYNEQFF. CDR3 sequence (DNA): TGCGCCAGCAGCCAGAGAACAAATCCCTCCTACAATGAGCAGTTCTTC.

This chain uses TRBV5-4 with TRBJ2-2; D is perhaps TRBD1 or TRBD2 (6 bases each). CDR1 and CDR2 from the germline V gene are SGHNT and YYREEE (reference sequence). V shed 3 bases and J shed 7 bases, with 16 bases lying between them. This CDR3 has 15 amino acids. The CDR3 DNA reads as TGTGCCAGCAGCTATAGCGGCAGGGGTGGCGGGGAGCTGTTTTTT. Its translation is CASSYSGRGGGELFF.

This clone was detected only once. The J gene is TRBJ2-5, the V gene TRBV7-2; possibly TRBD2 for D (6 bases). Trimming left V 1 base short and J 4 bases short, with 13 bases between. The CDR3 is made up of 15 amino acids. Germline V gene sequence: CDR1 SGHTA, CDR2 FQGNSA. DNA of the CDR3: TGTGCCAGCAGCTTAGTCTTAGATAGCGGAGAGACCCAGTACTTC. Encoded protein: CASSLVLDSGETQYF.

This chain uses TRBV27 with TRBJ1-2; 9 bases align to TRBD1. This CDR3 has 15 amino acids. Losses at the gene ends were 5 bases for V and 4 bases for J; bases not matched to a gene: 8. Germline V gene sequence: CDR1 MNHEY, CDR2 SMNVEV (reference sequence). CDR3 sequence reads: CASSLTGGPFYGYTF. The CDR3 DNA follows: TGTGCCAGCAGTCTTACAGGGGGCCCCTTCTATGGCTACACCTTC.

In its sample, this clone was seen a few times. This sequence joins TRBV6-5 and TRBJ1-5; no clear D. Germline V lookup: CDR1 MNHEY, CDR2 SVGAGI. This CDR3 is built from 13 residues. V was trimmed by 4 bases and J by 4 bases, leaving 8 bases between them. CDR3 nucleotide sequence: TGTGCCAGCAGTTGGGCCGAGAATCAGCCCCAGCATTTT. Translation: CASSWAENQPQHF.

V is TRBV23-1 and J is TRBJ2-2; weak D call: TRBD1 (5 bases). TRBV23-1 is annotated as an ORF whose role is uncertain. The CDR3 has 16 residues. V shed 4 bases and J shed 5 bases, with 17 bases lying between them. This CDR3 reads CASSLPTPGITGELFF. CDR3 DNA sequence: TGCGCCAGCAGTCTCCCGACACCAGGGATAACCGGGGAGCTGTTTTTT.

The CDR3 is CASSPPARPGAFF. The CDR3 DNA reads as TGTGCCAGCTCACCACCAGCCAGACCGGGGGCTTTCTTT. The chain has TRBV18 and TRBJ1-1; no clear D. The CDR3 consists of 13 residues. Germline V gene sequence: CDR1 KGHSH, CDR2 LQKENI. V lost 0 bases and J lost 11, with 13 bases in between.